One sample yielded the 19 T cell receptor beta chains listed below, sequenced in a study of blood T cell repertoires in COVID-19. Here immunoSEQ multiplex PCR was the method, and the copy in TCRdb shows in-frame clones only, minus some. The data contain around 150,000 clones, 75% to 90% of them singletons. Sequenced: PBMCs or T cells enriched from blood (not recorded which). These receptors were collected from a man in his 70s who had been exposed to COVID-19.

This chain joins TRBV5-4 and TRBJ2-1, with 8 bases fitting TRBD2. V gave up 0 bases and J gave up 6 bases; unmatched junction bases: 2. The CDR3 is made up of 14 amino acids. Germline loops: CDR1 SGHNT, CDR2 YYREEE (reference sequence). CDR3 protein: CASSLVTSGNEQFF. For the CDR3, the DNA is TGTGCCAGCAGCTTGGTAACTAGCGGCAATGAGCAGTTCTTC.

The genes are TRBV11-2 and TRBJ1-5, with D hard to call. The V end was cut by 3 bases, the J end by 5 bases, with 8 bases between. Germline V gene data show CDR1 as SGHAT and CDR2 as FQNNGV. The CDR3 covers 13 residues. In DNA, the CDR3 is TGTGCCAGCAGCTTCGGTCCGGATCAGCCCCAGCATTTT. This sequence encodes CASSFGPDQPQHF.

This clone has a single count. The genes are TRBV19 and TRBJ2-1, with 8 bases matching TRBD2. The V gene end was trimmed by 6 bases and the J gene end by 7 bases; junction bases not matched to a gene: 11. The germline gives CDR1 LNHDA, CDR2 SQIVND (reference sequence). The CDR3 runs to 15 residues. In DNA, the CDR3 is TGTGCCAGTAGCGAAATTACTAGCGGAATAAATGAGCAGTTCTTC. This translates into CASSEITSGINEQFF. The variable domain in full, completed from reference TRBV19 and TRBJ2-1, reads DGGITQSPKYLFRKEGQNVTLSCEQNLNHDAMYWYRQDPGQGLRLIYYSQIVNDFQKGDIAEGYSVSREKKESFPLTVTSAQKNPTAFYLCASSEITSGINEQFFGPGTRLTVL.

This clone was detected only once. V usage is TRBV19 and J usage is TRBJ1-4; D is possibly TRBD1 (6 bases). The V gene lost 11 bases and the J gene lost 8 bases, with 18 bases spanning the gap. CDR1 LNHDA and CDR2 SQIVND come from the germline V gene (reference sequence). This CDR3 spans 13 amino acids. The CDR3 spells CASYDRSKEKLFF. The CDR3 DNA reads as TGTGCCTCCTACGACAGGTCGAAAGAAAAACTGTTTTTT.

This chain uses TRBV30 with TRBJ1-1; TRBD1 might be the D (6 bases). Germline CDR1 reads GTSNPN; CDR2 reads SVGIG (reference sequence). The CDR3 covers 14 residues. V was trimmed by 1 base and J by 0 bases, leaving 9 bases between them. CDR3 DNA sequence: TGTGCCTGGAGTGCGGGACATTTGAACACTGAAGCTTTCTTT. As protein: CAWSAGHLNTEAFF.

The gene calls are TRBV2 and TRBJ1-1, with 8 bases that match TRBD1. The CDR3 has 14 amino acids. Per germline, CDR1 SNHLY and CDR2 FYNNEI. V was clipped by 6 bases and J by 8 bases; unmatched bases: 11. The CDR3 protein is CASRPQGAPTEAFF. DNA of the CDR3: TGTGCCAGCAGGCCCCAGGGGGCCCCCACAGAAGCTTTCTTT.

Regarding this clone: Other DNA variants within this sample encode the same CDR3. This chain joins TRBV3-1 (or the pseudogene TRBV3-2) and TRBJ2-2; 9 bases fit TRBD2. Germline values: CDR1 LGHDT, CDR2 YNNKEL (reference sequence). V lost 4 bases and J lost 2; bases outside the gene matches: 2. CDR3 length: 15 amino acids. CDR3 sequence (DNA): TGTGCCAGCAGCCTAGCGGGGGCCAACACCGGGGAGCTGTTTTTT. As protein: CASSLAGANTGELFF.

The rearrangement uses TRBV30 and TRBJ1-2, with 7 positions matching TRBD1. This CDR3 is 13 amino acids long. The V and J ends lost 2 bases and 7 bases, in that order; junction bases with no gene match: 7. CDR1 is GTSNPN and CDR2 is SVGIG in the germline V gene (reference sequence). CDR3 residues: CAWSRGPGTGYTF. The CDR3 DNA reads TGTGCCTGGAGTAGGGGGCCTGGTACTGGCTACACCTTC. The full variable domain, with the rest looked up from reference TRBV30 and TRBJ1-2, is SQTIHQWPATLVQPVGSPLSLECTVEGTSNPNLYWYRQAAGRGLQLLFYSVGIGQISSEVPQNLSASRPQDRQFILSSKKLLLSDSGFYLCAWSRGPGTGYTFGSGTRLTVV.

The rearrangement joins TRBV6-2 or TRBV6-3 to TRBJ1-5; D not certain. The germline V and J ends were trimmed by 5 bases and 7 bases, with 27 bases remaining between them. CDR3 size: 18 residues. CDR1 is MNHEY and CDR2 is SVGEGT in the germline V gene. CDR3 region: CASSTYGYRGILIQPQHF. The CDR3 DNA is TGTGCCAGCAGTACATATGGGTATCGGGGAATATTGATCCAGCCCCAGCATTTT.

This chain links TRBV6-2 or TRBV6-3 with TRBJ2-4; D is perhaps TRBD2 (5 bases). Trimming shortened V by 4 bases and J by 6 bases, and 16 bases separated the two germline ends. The CDR3 totals 15 residues. CDR1 and CDR2 (germline): MNHEY, SVGEGT. The CDR3 DNA sequence: TGTGCCAGCAGTTCGACGGCAAGTCGGGGAAACATTCAGTACTTC. Its protein product is CASSSTASRGNIQYF.

The V and J genes are TRBV5-5 and TRBJ1-6; 7 bases agree with TRBD1. CDR1 and CDR2 from the germline V gene are SGHKS and YYEKEE (reference sequence). The trim removed 4 bases at V and 7 bases at J, leaving 8 bases unmatched. The CDR3 runs to 15 residues. CDR3 coding DNA: TGTGCCAGCAGCCTGCCTGGGACAGCGAATTCACCCCTCCACTTT. Amino acid sequence: CASSLPGTANSPLHF.

This chain links TRBV28 with TRBJ2-3; 11 bases map to TRBD1. Germline-derived CDR1 and CDR2 are MDHEN and SYDVKM. The V and J ends lost 4 bases and 4 bases, in that order; junction bases with no gene match: 7. The CDR3 runs to 16 residues. The CDR3 DNA follows: TGTGCCAGCAGTTCAACCGGGACAGGGGGAGCAGATACGCAGTATTTT. It encodes CASSSTGTGGADTQYF.

The chain couples TRBV3-1 (or the pseudogene TRBV3-2) to TRBJ2-1; the D gene is possibly TRBD1 (5 bases). The CDR3 sequence is 15 residues long. Between the trimmed V and J ends, which lost 1 base and 2 bases, there was a span of 9 bases. The V gene's germline CDR1 is LGHDT and CDR2 YNNKEL (reference sequence). DNA of the CDR3: TGTGCCAGCAGCCAAGCGTGGGGCGCCTACAATGAGCAGTTCTTC. As protein: CASSQAWGAYNEQFF.

This rearrangement joins TRBV11-2 to TRBJ1-2, with 9 bases lining up with TRBD1. The trim removed 0 bases at V and 6 bases at J, leaving 8 bases unmatched. Germline CDR1 SGHAT, CDR2 FQNNGV. CDR3 size: 16 residues. Written as DNA, the CDR3 is TGTGCCAGCAGCTTAGATCTCGGGACAGGGAGGGATGGCTACACCTTC. Its protein is CASSLDLGTGRDGYTF.

This chain uses TRBV18 with TRBJ2-1; TRBD2 is a possible D gene (5 bases). Trimming shortened V by 6 bases and J by 1 base, and 16 bases separated the two germline ends. The CDR3 runs to 16 residues. CDR1 and CDR2 from the germline V gene are KGHSH and LQKENI. The CDR3, as DNA: TGTGCCAGCTCCCCCCAAGGACTTGGGTCCTACAATGAGCAGTTCTTC. Translation: CASSPQGLGSYNEQFF. Drawing the rest from reference TRBV18 and TRBJ2-1, the complete variable domain is NAGVMQNPRHLVRRRGQEARLRCSPMKGHSHVYWYRQLPEEGLKFMVYLQKENIIDESGMPKERFSAEFPKEGPSILRIQQVVRGDSAAYFCASSPQGLGSYNEQFFGPGTRLTVL.

The V call is TRBV2, the J call TRBJ1-1; 8 positions agree with TRBD1. The germline gives CDR1 SNHLY, CDR2 FYNNEI. V shed 1 base, J shed 5 bases, and the junction held 9 bases outside the gene matches. The CDR3 covers 16 residues. CDR3 sequence (DNA): TGTGCCAGCAGTGAAGGGGCAGGGGGCGCGAGGACTGAAGCTTTCTTT. Protein: CASSEGAGGARTEAFF.

The J gene is TRBJ2-4, the V gene TRBV3-1 (or the pseudogene TRBV3-2); 7 positions agree with TRBD1. Trimming cost V 3 bases and J 4 bases; bases outside gene matches: 12. The CDR3 spans 17 residues. Germline assignment: CDR1 LGHDT and CDR2 YNNKEL (reference sequence). CDR3 loop: CASSHNGAGGTKNIQYF. CDR3 sequence (DNA): TGTGCCAGCAGCCACAACGGGGCAGGGGGAACAAAAAACATTCAGTACTTC.

This clone has more than one count but fewer than ten. The J gene is TRBJ2-7, the V gene TRBV6-2 or TRBV6-3, with TRBD2 matching 7 bases. J lost 3 bases, V lost 5 bases, and 4 bases had no gene match. Germline values: CDR1 MNHEY, CDR2 SVGEGT. This CDR3 comprises 13 residues. In nucleotides, the CDR3 is TGTGCCAGCAGTGGGACTAACCGCTACGAGCAGTACTTC. It specifies CASSGTNRYEQYF.

This sequence joins TRBV15 and TRBJ1-1; D gene unclear. Germline CDR1 LNHNV, CDR2 YYDKDF (reference sequence). The CDR3 spans 15 residues. V was cut by 0 bases and J by 4 bases, with 12 bases left in between. The CDR3 loop is CATSRDGGSGTEAFF. CDR3 DNA: TGTGCCACCAGCAGAGATGGAGGGTCGGGCACTGAAGCTTTCTTT.